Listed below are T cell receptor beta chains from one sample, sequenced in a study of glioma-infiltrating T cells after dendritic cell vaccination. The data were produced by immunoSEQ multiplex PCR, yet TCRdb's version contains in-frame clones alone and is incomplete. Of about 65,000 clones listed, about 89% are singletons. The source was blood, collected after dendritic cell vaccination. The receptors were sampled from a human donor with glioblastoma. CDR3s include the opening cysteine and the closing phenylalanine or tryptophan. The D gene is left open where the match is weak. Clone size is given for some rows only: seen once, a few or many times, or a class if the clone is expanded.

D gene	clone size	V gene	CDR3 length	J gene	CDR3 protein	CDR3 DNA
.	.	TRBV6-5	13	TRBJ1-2	CASIAAGGYGYTF	TGTGCCAGCATCGCCGCGGGGGGGTATGGCTACACCTTC
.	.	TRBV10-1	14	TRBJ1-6	CASSERGKNSPLHF	TGCGCCAGCAGTGAACGGGGGAAGAATTCACCCCTCCACTTT
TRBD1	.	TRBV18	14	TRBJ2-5	CASSPGQGAGEQYF	TGTGCCAGCTCACCGGGACAGGGGGCGGGAGAGCAGTACTTC
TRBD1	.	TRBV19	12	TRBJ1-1	CASKDRRLEAFF	TGTGCCAGTAAGGACAGGCGCCTTGAAGCTTTCTTT
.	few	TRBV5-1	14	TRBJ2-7	CASSLDYGFDEQYF	TGCGCCAGCAGCTTGGATTACGGGTTCGACGAGCAGTACTTC
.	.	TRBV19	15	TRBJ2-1	CASSMTGSSYNEQFF	TGTGCCAGTAGTATGACTGGATCATCCTACAATGAGCAGTTCTTC
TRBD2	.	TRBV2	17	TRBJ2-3	CASSAGASGASTDTQYF	TGTGCCAGCAGTGCGGGTGCTAGCGGTGCTAGCACAGATACGCAGTATTTT
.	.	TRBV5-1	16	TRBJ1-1	CASSLAGGSMNTEAFF	TGCGCCAGCAGCTTGGCCGGGGGATCCATGAACACTGAAGCTTTCTTT
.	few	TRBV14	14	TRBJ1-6	CASSQAWPGSPLHF	TGTGCCAGCAGCCAAGCCTGGCCGGGGTCACCCCTCCACTTT
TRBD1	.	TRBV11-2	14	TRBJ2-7	CASSSRDRDYEQYF	TGTGCCAGCAGCTCCCGGGACAGGGACTACGAGCAGTACTTC
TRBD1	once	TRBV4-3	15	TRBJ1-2	CASSQDLTGSYGYTF	TGCGCCAGCAGCCAAGATCTGACAGGGAGCTATGGCTACACCTTC
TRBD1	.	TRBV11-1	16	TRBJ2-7	CASSLVGTASSYEQYF	TGTGCCAGCAGCTTAGTAGGGACAGCCTCTTCCTACGAGCAGTACTTC
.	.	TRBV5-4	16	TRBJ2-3	CASSKFLGGRTDTQYF	TGTGCCAGCAGCAAATTTCTTGGGGGGAGGACAGATACGCAGTATTTT
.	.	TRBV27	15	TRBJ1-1	CASSLRPRAGTEAFF	TGTGCCAGCAGTCTCAGGCCCCGCGCAGGTACTGAAGCTTTCTTT
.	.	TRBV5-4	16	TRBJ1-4	CASSNDAGGFGEKLFF	TGTGCCAGCAGCAATGACGCGGGGGGATTTGGGGAAAAACTGTTTTTT
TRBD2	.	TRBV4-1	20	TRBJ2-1	CASSQKPGLAGGNIYNEQFF	TGCGCCAGCAGCCAAAAACCGGGACTAGCGGGGGGGAACATCTACAATGAGCAGTTCTTC
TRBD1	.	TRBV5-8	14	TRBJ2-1	CASSSGQVPNEQFF	TGTGCCAGCAGCTCGGGACAGGTCCCCAATGAGCAGTTCTTC
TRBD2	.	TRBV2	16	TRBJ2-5	CASSERIAGARVAQYF	TGTGCCAGCAGCGAACGCATAGCGGGAGCCCGAGTGGCCCAGTACTTC
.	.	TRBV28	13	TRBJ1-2	CASGKHTNYGYTF	TGTGCCAGCGGTAAACACACTAACTATGGCTACACCTTC
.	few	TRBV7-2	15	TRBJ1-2	CASSLEAARIYGYTF	TGTGCCAGCAGCTTAGAGGCGGCCAGAATCTATGGCTACACCTTC
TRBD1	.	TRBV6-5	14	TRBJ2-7	CASSTRTGPHEQYF	TGTGCCAGCAGTACGAGGACAGGGCCCCACGAGCAGTACTTC
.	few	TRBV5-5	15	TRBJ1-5	CASSSHTGDNQPQHF	TGTGCCAGCAGCTCGCATACAGGTGACAATCAGCCCCAGCATTTT
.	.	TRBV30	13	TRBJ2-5	CAWSDGLWETQYF	TGTGCCTGGAGTGATGGCCTGTGGGAGACCCAGTACTTC
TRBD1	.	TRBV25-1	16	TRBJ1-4	CASSDGQGAVGEKLFF	TGTGCCAGCAGTGATGGGCAGGGGGCGGTTGGTGAAAAACTGTTTTTT
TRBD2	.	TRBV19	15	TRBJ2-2	CASSGTSGSTGELFF	TGTGCCAGTAGTGGGACTAGCGGGTCTACCGGGGAGCTGTTTTTT
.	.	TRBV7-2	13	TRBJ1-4	CASSLANNEKLFF	TGTGCCAGCAGCTTAGCTAATAATGAAAAACTGTTTTTT
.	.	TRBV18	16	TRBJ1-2	CASSPYTADSNYGYTF	TGTGCCAGCTCACCGTACACGGCAGACAGTAACTATGGCTACACCTTC
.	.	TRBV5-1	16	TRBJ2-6	CASSLNGVTGANVLTF	TGCGCCAGCAGCTTGAACGGGGTTACTGGGGCCAACGTCCTGACTTTC
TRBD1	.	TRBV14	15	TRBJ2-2	CASSPPGQGFGELFF	TGTGCCAGCAGCCCACCGGGACAGGGGTTCGGGGAGCTGTTTTTT
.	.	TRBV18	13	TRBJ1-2	CASSPQGTDGYTF	TGTGCCAGCTCACCCCAGGGGACCGATGGCTACACCTTC
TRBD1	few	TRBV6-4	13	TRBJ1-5	CASSVDQGETQHF	TGTGCCAGCAGTGTCGATCAGGGGGAAACCCAGCATTTT
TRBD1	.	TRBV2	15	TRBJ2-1	CASSVRRTGDNEQFF	TGTGCCAGCAGTGTCCGACGGACAGGGGATAATGAGCAGTTCTTC
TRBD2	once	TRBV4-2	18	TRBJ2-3	CASSETSGLAGSLDTQYF	TGTGCCAGCAGCGAAACCTCCGGACTAGCGGGGTCGTTGGATACGCAGTATTTT
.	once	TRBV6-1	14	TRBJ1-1	CASSELQGASEAFF	TGTGCCAGCAGTGAACTTCAGGGTGCCAGTGAAGCTTTCTTT
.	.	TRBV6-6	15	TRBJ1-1	CASSYGHPMNTEAFF	TGTGCCAGCAGTTACGGACACCCCATGAACACTGAAGCTTTCTTT
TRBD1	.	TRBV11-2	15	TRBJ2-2	CASSATGAGTGELFF	TGTGCCAGCAGCGCGACAGGGGCGGGGACCGGGGAGCTGTTTTTT
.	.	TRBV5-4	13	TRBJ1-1	CASRRTGNTEAFF	TGTGCCAGCAGGAGGACGGGAAACACTGAAGCTTTCTTT
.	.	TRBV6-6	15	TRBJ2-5	CASSYSEGVWETQYF	TGTGCCAGCAGTTACTCAGAGGGGGTCTGGGAGACCCAGTACTTC
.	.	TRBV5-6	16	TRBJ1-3	CASSRGGAGSGNTIYF	TGTGCCAGCAGCCGAGGGGGGGCAGGGTCCGGAAACACCATATATTTT
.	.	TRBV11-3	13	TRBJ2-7	CASSLSRGGEQYF	TGTGCCAGCAGCTTAAGCAGGGGTGGGGAGCAGTACTTC
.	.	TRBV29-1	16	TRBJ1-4	CSVAVGGQGYNEKLFF	TGCAGCGTTGCTGTGGGGGGTCAGGGCTATAATGAAAAACTGTTTTTT
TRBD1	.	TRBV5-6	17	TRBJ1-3	CASSFPDRGRSGNTIYF	TGTGCCAGCAGTTTCCCGGACAGGGGAAGAAGCGGAAACACCATATATTTT
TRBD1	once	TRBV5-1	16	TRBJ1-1	CASSFNPGQSNTEAFF	TGCGCCAGCAGCTTTAACCCGGGACAGTCGAACACTGAAGCTTTCTTT
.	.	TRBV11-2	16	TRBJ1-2	CASSLDRNTRGYGYTF	TGTGCCAGCAGCTTAGACAGAAACACCCGGGGCTATGGCTACACCTTC
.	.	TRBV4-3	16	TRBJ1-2	CASSQGRGRMNYGYTF	TGCGCCAGCAGCCAAGGGAGGGGACGGATGAACTATGGCTACACCTTC
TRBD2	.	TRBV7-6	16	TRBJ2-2	CASSLKLLAGAGELFF	TGTGCCAGCAGCTTAAAGTTGCTAGCGGGAGCCGGGGAGCTGTTTTTT
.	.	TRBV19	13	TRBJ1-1	CASSIQGGTEAFF	TGTGCCAGTAGTATCCAGGGAGGGACTGAAGCTTTCTTT
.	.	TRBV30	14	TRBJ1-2	CAWSAPGGNYGYTF	TGTGCCTGGAGTGCTCCGGGAGGAAACTATGGCTACACCTTC
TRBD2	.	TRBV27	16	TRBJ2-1	CASSFWTSGNRNEQFF	TGTGCCAGCAGTTTCTGGACTAGCGGGAATAGGAATGAGCAGTTCTTC
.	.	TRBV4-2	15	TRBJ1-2	CASSQEAGENYGYTF	TGTGCCAGCAGCCAAGAGGCAGGGGAAAACTATGGCTACACCTTC
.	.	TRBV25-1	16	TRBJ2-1	CASSADLRGSVDEQFF	TGTGCCAGCAGTGCCGACCTGCGAGGGAGTGTCGATGAGCAGTTCTTC
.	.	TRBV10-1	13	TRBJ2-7	CASSSQDKDEQYF	TGCGCCAGCAGTTCTCAGGACAAGGACGAGCAGTACTTC
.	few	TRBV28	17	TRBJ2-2	CASSFIWVGGSPGELFF	TGTGCCAGCAGTTTTATATGGGTGGGGGGAAGCCCCGGGGAGCTGTTTTTT
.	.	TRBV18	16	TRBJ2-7	CASSPNLGQGFHEQYF	TGTGCCAGCTCACCAAACCTTGGTCAGGGCTTCCACGAGCAGTACTTC
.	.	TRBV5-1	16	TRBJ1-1	CASSSGQGIARTEAFF	TGCGCCAGCAGCTCCGGGCAGGGAATTGCTCGAACTGAAGCTTTCTTT
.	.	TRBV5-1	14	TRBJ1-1	CASSPELGGTKAFF	TGCGCCAGCAGCCCTGAATTGGGAGGGACTAAAGCTTTCTTT
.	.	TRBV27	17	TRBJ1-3	CASSFLPLLGSGNTIYF	TGTGCCAGCAGTTTTCTCCCACTACTCGGCTCTGGAAACACCATATATTTT
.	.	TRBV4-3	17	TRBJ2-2	CASSQEDSHVGTGELFF	TGCGCCAGCAGCCAAGAAGATAGCCATGTGGGCACCGGGGAGCTGTTTTTT
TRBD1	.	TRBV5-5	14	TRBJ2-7	CASSFGTGQGEQYF	TGTGCCAGCAGCTTCGGGACAGGGCAGGGTGAGCAGTACTTC
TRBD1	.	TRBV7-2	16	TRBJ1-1	CASILGDRVMNTEAFF	TGTGCCAGCATCCTAGGCGACAGGGTCATGAACACTGAAGCTTTCTTT